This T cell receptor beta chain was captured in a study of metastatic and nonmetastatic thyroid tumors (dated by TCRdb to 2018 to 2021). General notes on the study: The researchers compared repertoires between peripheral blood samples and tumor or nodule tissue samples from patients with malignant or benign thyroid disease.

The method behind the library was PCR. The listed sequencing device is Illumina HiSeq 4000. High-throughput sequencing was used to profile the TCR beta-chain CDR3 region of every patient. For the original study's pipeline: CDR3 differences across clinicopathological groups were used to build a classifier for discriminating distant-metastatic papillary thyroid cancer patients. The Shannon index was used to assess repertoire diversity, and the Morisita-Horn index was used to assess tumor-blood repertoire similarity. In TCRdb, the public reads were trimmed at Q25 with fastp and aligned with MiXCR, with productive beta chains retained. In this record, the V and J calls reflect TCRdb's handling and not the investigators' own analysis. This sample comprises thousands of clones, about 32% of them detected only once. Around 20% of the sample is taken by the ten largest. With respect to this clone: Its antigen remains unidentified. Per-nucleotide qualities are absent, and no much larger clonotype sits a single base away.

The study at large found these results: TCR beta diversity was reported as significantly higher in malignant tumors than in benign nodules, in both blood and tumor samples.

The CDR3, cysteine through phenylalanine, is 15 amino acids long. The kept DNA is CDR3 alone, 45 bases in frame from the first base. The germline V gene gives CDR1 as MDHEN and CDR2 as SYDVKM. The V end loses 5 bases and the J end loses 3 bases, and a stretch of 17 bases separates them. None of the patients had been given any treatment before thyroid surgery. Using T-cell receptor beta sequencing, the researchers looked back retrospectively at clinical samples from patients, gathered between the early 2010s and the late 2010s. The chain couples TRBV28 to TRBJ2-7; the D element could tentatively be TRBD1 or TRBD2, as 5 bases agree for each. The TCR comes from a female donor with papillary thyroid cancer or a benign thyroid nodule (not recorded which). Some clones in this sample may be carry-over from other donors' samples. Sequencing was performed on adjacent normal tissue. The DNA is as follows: TGTGCCAGCAGTATGGGCCGGGACGGGCGCTACGAGCAGTACTTC. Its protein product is CASSMGRDGRYEQYF.